This TCR beta chain came from a study of vaccination and CD4 T cells after COVID-19. This clonotype was counted between two and nine times. The antigen is unknown. The assay that was used to sequence DNA from cultured CD4+ T cells was the Oncomine TCR Beta short-read assay. Each CDR3 protein gets one entry after TCRdb re-called the PCR reads with MiXCR. The sample contains around 20,000 distinct CDR3 sequences, 58% of which appear only once. The treatment was: approximately nine-day PBMC culture with coronavirus spike peptide pools or control peptides (ViraFEST assay). V lost 6 bases to trimming and J lost 4 bases, with 6 bases between them. This CDR3 comprises 12 residues. Germline CDR1 and CDR2: KGHDR and SFDVKD.

Sample: CD4+ T cells from blood, cultured in vitro, taken after SARS-CoV-2 vaccination. The sequence was obtained from a human donor who had recovered from COVID-19. This chain uses TRBV24-1 with TRBJ1-5; perhaps TRBD1 as D (6 bases). CDR3: CATSRGNQPQHF. DNA for the CDR3: TGTGCCACCAGTAGGGGGAATCAGCCCCAGCATTTT.